Listed below are T cell receptor beta chains from one sample, sequenced in a study of blood T cell repertoires in COVID-19. This table comes from immunoSEQ multiplex PCR, and its TCRdb copy is limited to in-frame clones, with some not included. The table lists 350,000 to 450,000 clones, about 85% of them singletons. Sequencing used peripheral blood. The source of these receptors is a woman aged 18-35 years with acute or convalescent COVID-19. Both conserved end residues are part of each CDR3. Each record gives: D gene, V gene, CDR3 length, clone size, J gene, CDR3 protein, CDR3 DNA. The D gene is left open where the match is weak. Only some rows state a clone size, as once, few, many or a class for expanded clones.

D: -; V: TRBV14; length: 14; size: -; J: TRBJ1-1; CDR3: CASSLAGRANQAFF; DNA: TGTGCCAGCAGCTTAGCGGGCAGGGCTAACCAAGCTTTCTTT
D: TRBD1; V: TRBV28; length: 15; size: -; J: TRBJ2-5; CDR3: CASSLDRSVQETQYF; DNA: TGTGCCAGCAGTTTGGACAGGTCCGTACAAGAGACCCAGTACTTC
D: TRBD1; V: TRBV5-1; length: 14; size: -; J: TRBJ1-3; CDR3: CASSSDRAGNTIYF; DNA: TGCGCCAGCAGCAGCGACAGGGCTGGAAACACCATATATTTT
D: -; V: TRBV20-1; length: 11; size: once; J: TRBJ1-1; CDR3: CSARGGGEAFF; DNA: TGCAGTGCTAGGGGCGGGGGGGAAGCTTTCTTT
D: TRBD1; V: TRBV11-2; length: 18; size: -; J: TRBJ2-6; CDR3: CASSLLGTGGKGANVLTF; DNA: TGTGCCAGCAGCTTATTAGGGACAGGGGGTAAAGGGGCCAACGTCCTGACTTTC
D: -; V: TRBV10-2; length: 16; size: -; J: TRBJ2-3; CDR3: CASRGGSSGGGDTQYF; DNA: TGCGCCAGCAGGGGGGGCTCTAGCGGAGGTGGGGATACGCAGTATTTT
D: TRBD2; V: TRBV9; length: 15; size: -; J: TRBJ2-7; CDR3: CASSVQGGNSYEQYF; DNA: TGTGCCAGCAGCGTACAGGGAGGGAACTCCTACGAGCAGTACTTC
D: -; V: TRBV7-3; length: 14; size: -; J: TRBJ1-2; CDR3: CASSLRPRAGGYTF; DNA: TGTGCCAGCAGCTTAAGGCCCCGAGCGGGTGGCTACACCTTC
D: TRBD2; V: TRBV27; length: 15; size: once; J: TRBJ2-1; CDR3: CASSLGLAENNEQFF; DNA: TGTGCCAGCAGTTTAGGTCTAGCGGAAAACAATGAGCAGTTCTTC
D: TRBD1; V: TRBV12-5; length: 16; size: -; J: TRBJ2-3; CDR3: CASGYGQGASTDTQYF; DNA: TGTGCTAGTGGCTACGGACAGGGGGCGAGCACAGATACGCAGTATTTT
D: TRBD1; V: TRBV7-8; length: 12; size: -; J: TRBJ2-1; CDR3: CASSPGRTGLIF; DNA: TGTGCCAGCAGCCCCGGACGGACAGGGCTGATCTTC
D: TRBD2; V: TRBV2; length: 14; size: -; J: TRBJ2-3; CDR3: CASIAGGDTDTQYF; DNA: TGTGCCAGCATCGCGGGGGGTGACACAGATACGCAGTATTTT
D: TRBD1; V: TRBV5-4; length: 18; size: -; J: TRBJ2-2; CDR3: CASFRDRTTRVGTGELFF; DNA: TGTGCCAGTTTCCGGGACAGGACGACACGAGTGGGAACCGGGGAGCTGTTTTTT
D: -; V: TRBV14; length: 14; size: -; J: TRBJ2-2; CDR3: CASSQVKGAGELFF; DNA: TGTGCCAGCAGCCAAGTAAAGGGAGCCGGGGAGCTGTTTTTT
D: -; V: TRBV11-3; length: 15; size: once; J: TRBJ2-3; CDR3: CASSLGTGATDTQYF; DNA: TGTGCCAGCAGCTTAGGCACGGGAGCGACAGATACGCAGTATTTT
D: -; V: TRBV29-1; length: 16; size: -; J: TRBJ2-1; CDR3: CSVEDPGRRAYNEQFF; DNA: TGCAGCGTTGAAGATCCAGGTAGGCGGGCGTACAATGAGCAGTTCTTC
D: -; V: TRBV28; length: 15; size: few; J: TRBJ1-5; CDR3: CASSSRGRRNQPQHF; DNA: TGTGCCAGCAGTTCCAGGGGCCGACGGAATCAGCCCCAGCATTTT
D: TRBD2; V: TRBV11-2; length: 16; size: once; J: TRBJ2-7; CDR3: CASNSLGTTMSYEQYF; DNA: TGTGCCAGCAACTCGCTGGGGACTACGATGTCCTACGAGCAGTACTTC
D: -; V: TRBV27; length: 15; size: -; J: TRBJ2-7; CDR3: CASSMRDSSSYEQYF; DNA: TGTGCCAGCAGTATGCGGGACTCCAGCTCCTACGAGCAGTACTTC
D: TRBD2; V: TRBV19; length: 15; size: -; J: TRBJ2-7; CDR3: CASSIAASGSWEQYF; DNA: TGTGCCAGTAGTATAGCGGCTAGCGGGTCCTGGGAGCAGTACTTC
D: -; V: TRBV3-1/TRBV3-2; length: 14; size: -; J: TRBJ1-2; CDR3: CASSRPGGAYGYTF; DNA: TGTGCCAGCAGCCGGCCCGGAGGAGCCTATGGCTACACCTTC
D: TRBD1; V: TRBV7-8; length: 16; size: -; J: TRBJ1-6; CDR3: CASSFLADRGGTPLHF; DNA: TGTGCCAGCAGCTTCCTCGCGGACAGGGGGGGAACACCCCTCCACTTT
D: -; V: TRBV3-1/TRBV3-2; length: 16; size: once; J: TRBJ1-1; CDR3: CASSQDGRRGVTEAFF; DNA: TGTGCCAGCAGCCAAGATGGGCGGAGGGGTGTCACTGAAGCTTTCTTT
D: TRBD1; V: TRBV10-3; length: 15; size: -; J: TRBJ2-5; CDR3: CAISGRQGVGETQYF; DNA: TGTGCCATCAGTGGTAGACAGGGGGTTGGGGAGACCCAGTACTTC
D: -; V: TRBV7-2; length: 14; size: -; J: TRBJ2-3; CDR3: CASSLLGALDTQYF; DNA: TGTGCCAGCAGCTTACTGGGGGCCCTAGATACGCAGTATTTT
D: -; V: TRBV12-3/TRBV12-4; length: 13; size: -; J: TRBJ1-1; CDR3: CASSPDWGVRAFF; DNA: TGTGCCAGCAGTCCGGACTGGGGGGTTAGGGCTTTCTTT
D: -; V: TRBV6-1; length: 15; size: -; J: TRBJ1-1; CDR3: CASSEGRQGWTEAFF; DNA: TGTGCCAGCAGTGAAGGCCGGCAGGGGTGGACTGAAGCTTTCTTT
D: -; V: TRBV28; length: 11; size: -; J: TRBJ2-7; CDR3: CASGTGYEQYF; DNA: TGTGCCAGCGGAACAGGTTACGAGCAGTACTTC
D: -; V: TRBV10-3; length: 15; size: -; J: TRBJ1-5; CDR3: CAISESRMGNQPQHF; DNA: TGTGCCATCAGTGAGTCGCGGATGGGCAATCAGCCCCAGCATTTT
D: -; V: TRBV5-1; length: 15; size: -; J: TRBJ1-5; CDR3: CASSPGWVGNQPQHF; DNA: TGCGCCAGCAGCCCAGGGTGGGTGGGCAATCAGCCCCAGCATTTT
D: TRBD2; V: TRBV2; length: 13; size: -; J: TRBJ2-5; CDR3: CASSPRGGETQYF; DNA: TGTGCCAGCAGTCCTCGGGGGGGTGAGACCCAGTACTTC
D: TRBD1; V: TRBV28; length: 18; size: -; J: TRBJ2-2; CDR3: CASSFYLSGGAGDGELFF; DNA: TGTGCCAGCAGTTTTTACCTTTCAGGGGGCGCCGGGGACGGGGAGCTGTTTTTT
D: -; V: TRBV2; length: 14; size: -; J: TRBJ1-2; CDR3: CASRPLTGSEGYTF; DNA: TGTGCCAGCAGACCCCTCACAGGCTCTGAGGGCTACACCTTC
D: -; V: TRBV16; length: 15; size: -; J: TRBJ1-2; CDR3: CASSQEGSANYGYTF; DNA: TGTGCCAGCAGCCAAGAGGGCTCAGCTAACTATGGCTACACCTTC
D: TRBD1; V: TRBV24-1; length: 14; size: -; J: TRBJ2-7; CDR3: CATTGTGGTYEQYF; DNA: TGTGCCACCACCGGGACAGGGGGGACCTACGAGCAGTACTTC
D: TRBD1; V: TRBV27; length: 16; size: -; J: TRBJ2-1; CDR3: CASSLVGTGGIHEQFF; DNA: TGTGCCAGCAGTTTGGTTGGGACAGGGGGTATCCATGAGCAGTTCTTC
D: TRBD1; V: TRBV7-9; length: 16; size: once; J: TRBJ1-4; CDR3: CASSLSGTGLNEKLFF; DNA: TGTGCCAGCAGCTTATCTGGGACAGGGTTAAATGAAAAACTGTTTTTT
D: TRBD1; V: TRBV3-1/TRBV3-2; length: 14; size: -; J: TRBJ1-3; CDR3: CASTEGASGNTIYF; DNA: TGTGCCAGCACCGAGGGGGCCTCAGGAAACACCATATATTTT
D: TRBD1; V: TRBV18; length: 16; size: -; J: TRBJ1-3; CDR3: CASSPDRVGSGNTIYF; DNA: TGTGCCAGCTCACCGGACAGGGTTGGATCTGGAAACACCATATATTTT
D: TRBD1; V: TRBV19; length: 16; size: few; J: TRBJ1-6; CDR3: CASGTGTTYSYSPLHF; DNA: TGTGCCAGTGGGACAGGGACCACCTATTCTTATTCACCCCTCCACTTT
D: -; V: TRBV7-2; length: 14; size: -; J: TRBJ1-3; CDR3: CASSPGQVGNTIYF; DNA: TGTGCCAGCAGCCCCGGTCAAGTTGGAAACACCATATATTTT
D: -; V: TRBV3-1/TRBV3-2; length: 18; size: -; J: TRBJ1-5; CDR3: CASSQSFDRGIINQPQHF; DNA: TGTGCCAGCAGCCAAAGTTTCGACCGCGGGATTATCAATCAGCCCCAGCATTTT